The clone carrying this T cell receptor beta chain was observed at least ten times. The sample is drawn from a study of T-cell reconstitution after alpha-beta-depleted transplantation in children. V gave up 2 bases and J gave up 2 bases; unmatched junction bases: 6. Germline CDR1 reads SGHTA; CDR2 reads FQGNSA. This CDR3 is built from 16 residues. Preparation of the TCRbeta library was carried out with unique molecular identifiers. TCRdb passed the PCR reads through MiXCR, listing each CDR3 protein once. Here the sample spans 600,000 to 700,000 distinct CDR3 sequences, approximately 17% being singletons.

V usage is TRBV7-2 and J usage is TRBJ2-3; 8 nucleotides align to TRBD2. The TCR was taken from a human donor who donated a stem cell graft to a child with acute myeloid leukemia. This specimen consisted of PBMCs from the stem cell graft donor, obtained from the stem cell graft. DNA of the CDR3: TGTGCCAGCAGCTTACGAGGGGGACTAGACACAGATACGCAGTATTTT. Encoded protein: CASSLRGGLDTDTQYF.